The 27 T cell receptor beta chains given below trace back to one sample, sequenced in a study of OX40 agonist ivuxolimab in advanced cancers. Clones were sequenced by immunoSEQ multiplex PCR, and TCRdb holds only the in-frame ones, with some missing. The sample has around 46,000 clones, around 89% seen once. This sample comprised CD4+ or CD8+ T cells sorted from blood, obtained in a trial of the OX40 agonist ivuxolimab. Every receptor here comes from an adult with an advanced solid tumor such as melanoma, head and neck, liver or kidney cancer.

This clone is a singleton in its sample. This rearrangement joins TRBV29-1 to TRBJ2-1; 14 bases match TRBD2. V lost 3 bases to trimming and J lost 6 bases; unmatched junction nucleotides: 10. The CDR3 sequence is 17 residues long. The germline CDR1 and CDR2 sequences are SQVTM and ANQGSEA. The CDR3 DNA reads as TGCAGCGTTGAGGCCCCCGGGACTAGCGGGAGCGCCAATGAGCAGTTCTTC. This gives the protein CSVEAPGTSGSANEQFF.

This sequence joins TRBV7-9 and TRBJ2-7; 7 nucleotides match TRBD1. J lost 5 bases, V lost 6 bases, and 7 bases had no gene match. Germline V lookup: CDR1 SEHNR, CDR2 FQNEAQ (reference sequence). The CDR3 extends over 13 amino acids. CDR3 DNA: TGTGCCAGCAGATCTAGGGACAGAGACGAGCAGTACTTC. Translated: CASRSRDRDEQYF.

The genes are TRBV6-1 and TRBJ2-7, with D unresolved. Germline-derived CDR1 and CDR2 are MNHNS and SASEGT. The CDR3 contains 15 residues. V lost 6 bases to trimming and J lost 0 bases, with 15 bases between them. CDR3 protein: CASSLVEQVSYEQYF. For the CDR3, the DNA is TGTGCCAGCAGCCTCGTGGAGCAGGTCTCCTACGAGCAGTACTTC.

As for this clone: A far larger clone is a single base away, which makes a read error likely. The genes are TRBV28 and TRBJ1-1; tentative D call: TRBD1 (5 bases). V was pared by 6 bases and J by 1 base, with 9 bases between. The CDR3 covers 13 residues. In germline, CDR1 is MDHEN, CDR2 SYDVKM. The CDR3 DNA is TGTGCCAGCAGCCATGGACAGAACACTGAAGCTTTCTTT. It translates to CASSHGQNTEAFF.

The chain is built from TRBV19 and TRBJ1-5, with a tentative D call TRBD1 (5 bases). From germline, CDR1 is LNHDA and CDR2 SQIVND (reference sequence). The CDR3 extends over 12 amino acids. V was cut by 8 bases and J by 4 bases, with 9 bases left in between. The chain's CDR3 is CASDGGNQPQHF. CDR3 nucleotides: TGTGCCAGTGACGGGGGGAATCAGCCCCAGCATTTT. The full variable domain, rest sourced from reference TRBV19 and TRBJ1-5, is DGGITQSPKYLFRKEGQNVTLSCEQNLNHDAMYWYRQDPGQGLRLIYYSQIVNDFQKGDIAEGYSVSREKKESFPLTVTSAQKNPTAFYLCASDGGNQPQHFGDGTRLSIL.

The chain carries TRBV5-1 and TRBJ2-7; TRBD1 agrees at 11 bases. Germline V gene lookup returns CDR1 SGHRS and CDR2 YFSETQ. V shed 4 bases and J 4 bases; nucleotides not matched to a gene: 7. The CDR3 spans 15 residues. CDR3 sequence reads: CASSLGQGVKYEQYF. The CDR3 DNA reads TGCGCCAGCAGCCTGGGACAGGGGGTGAAGTACGAGCAGTACTTC.

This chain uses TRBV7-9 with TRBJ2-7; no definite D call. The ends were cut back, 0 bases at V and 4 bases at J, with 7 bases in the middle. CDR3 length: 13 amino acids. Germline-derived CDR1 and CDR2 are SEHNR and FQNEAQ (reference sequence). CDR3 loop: CASSLAAAYEQYF. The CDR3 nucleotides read TGTGCCAGCAGCTTAGCCGCAGCTTACGAGCAGTACTTC.

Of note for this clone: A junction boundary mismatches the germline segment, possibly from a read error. CDR3 DNA: TGTGCCAGCAGTTTGGGACAGGGTTCTGAAGAGCAGTACTTC. This translates into CASSLGQGSEEQYF. The genes are TRBV5-4 and TRBJ2-7; 9 nucleotides line up with TRBD1. Looked up from germline, CDR1 is SGHNT and CDR2 is YYREEE (reference sequence). The CDR3 has 14 residues.

CDR3 amino acids: CASSSGISWGEKLFF. For the CDR3, the DNA is TGTGCCAGCAGCTCCGGGATATCATGGGGGGAAAAACTGTTTTTT. This chain links TRBV7-8 with TRBJ1-4; maybe TRBD1 (5 bases). CDR3 length: 15 amino acids. The V and J ends lost 4 bases and 8 bases respectively, with 17 bases between them. In germline, CDR1 is SGHVS, CDR2 FQNEAQ.

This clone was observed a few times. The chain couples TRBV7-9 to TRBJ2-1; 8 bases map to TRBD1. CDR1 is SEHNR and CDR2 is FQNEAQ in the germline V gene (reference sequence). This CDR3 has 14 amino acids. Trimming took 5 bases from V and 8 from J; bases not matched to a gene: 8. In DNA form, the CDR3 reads TGTGCCAGCAGCGACGGACAGGGTTTGTATGAGCAGTTCTTC. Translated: CASSDGQGLYEQFF.

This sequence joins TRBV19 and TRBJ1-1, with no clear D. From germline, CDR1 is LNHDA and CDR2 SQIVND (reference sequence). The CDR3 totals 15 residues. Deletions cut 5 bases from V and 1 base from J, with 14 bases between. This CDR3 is CASSPYDTSNTEAFF. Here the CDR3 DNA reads TGTGCCAGTAGTCCCTACGACACCTCGAACACTGAAGCTTTCTTT. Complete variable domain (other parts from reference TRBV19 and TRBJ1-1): DGGITQSPKYLFRKEGQNVTLSCEQNLNHDAMYWYRQDPGQGLRLIYYSQIVNDFQKGDIAEGYSVSREKKESFPLTVTSAQKNPTAFYLCASSPYDTSNTEAFFGQGTRLTVV.

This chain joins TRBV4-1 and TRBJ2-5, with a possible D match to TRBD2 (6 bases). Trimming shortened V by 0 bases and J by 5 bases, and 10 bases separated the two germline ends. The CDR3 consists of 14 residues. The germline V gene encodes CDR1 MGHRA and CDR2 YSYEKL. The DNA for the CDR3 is TGCGCCAGCAGCCAAGACTGGGACTTGGAGACCCAGTACTTC. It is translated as CASSQDWDLETQYF.

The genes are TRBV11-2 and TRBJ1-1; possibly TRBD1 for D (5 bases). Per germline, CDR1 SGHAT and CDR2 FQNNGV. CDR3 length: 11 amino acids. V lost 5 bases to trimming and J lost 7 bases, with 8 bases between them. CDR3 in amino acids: CASSVGVEAFF. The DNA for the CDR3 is TGTGCCAGCAGCGTAGGGGTTGAAGCTTTCTTT.

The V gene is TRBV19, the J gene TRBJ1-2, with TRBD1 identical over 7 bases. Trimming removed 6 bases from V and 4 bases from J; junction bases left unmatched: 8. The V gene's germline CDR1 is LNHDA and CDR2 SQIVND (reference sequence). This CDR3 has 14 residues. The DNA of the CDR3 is TGTGCCAGTAGCCTGACAGGGTCTAGCTATGGCTACACCTTC. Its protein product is CASSLTGSSYGYTF.

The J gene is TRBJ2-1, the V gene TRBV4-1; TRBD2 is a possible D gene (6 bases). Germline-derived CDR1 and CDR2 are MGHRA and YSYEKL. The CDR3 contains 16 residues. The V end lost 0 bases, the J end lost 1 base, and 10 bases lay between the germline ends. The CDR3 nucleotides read TGCGCCAGCAGCCAAGATCTTCGGGAGTCCTACAATGAGCAGTTCTTC. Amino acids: CASSQDLRESYNEQFF.

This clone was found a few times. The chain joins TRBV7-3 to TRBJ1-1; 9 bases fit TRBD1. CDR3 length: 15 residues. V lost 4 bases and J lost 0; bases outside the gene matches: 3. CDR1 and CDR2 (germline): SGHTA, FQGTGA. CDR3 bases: TGTGCCAGCAGCTCTGGACAGGGGATGAACACTGAAGCTTTCTTT. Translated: CASSSGQGMNTEAFF.

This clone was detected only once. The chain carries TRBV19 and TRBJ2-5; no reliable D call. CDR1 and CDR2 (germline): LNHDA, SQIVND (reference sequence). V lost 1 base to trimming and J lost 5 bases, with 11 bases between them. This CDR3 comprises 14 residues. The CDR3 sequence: CASSIGGSLETQYF. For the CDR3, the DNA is TGTGCCAGTAGTATAGGCGGCTCTCTGGAGACCCAGTACTTC.

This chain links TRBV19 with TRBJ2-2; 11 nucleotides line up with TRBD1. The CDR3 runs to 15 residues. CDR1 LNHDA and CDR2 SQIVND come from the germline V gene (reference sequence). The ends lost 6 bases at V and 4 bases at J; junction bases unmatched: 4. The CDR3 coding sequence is TGTGCCAGTAGCCCGGGACAGGGGGGCACCGGGGAGCTGTTTTTT. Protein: CASSPGQGGTGELFF.

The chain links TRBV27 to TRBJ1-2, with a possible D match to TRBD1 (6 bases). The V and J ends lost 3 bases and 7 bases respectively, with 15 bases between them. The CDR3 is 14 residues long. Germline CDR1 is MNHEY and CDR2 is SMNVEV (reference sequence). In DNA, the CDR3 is TGTGCCAGCAGTTTTAGGGAAGGGGGAATTGGCTACACCTTC. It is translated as CASSFREGGIGYTF.

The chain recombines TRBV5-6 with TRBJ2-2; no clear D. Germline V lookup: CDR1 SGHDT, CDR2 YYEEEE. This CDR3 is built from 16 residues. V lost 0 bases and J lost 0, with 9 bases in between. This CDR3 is CASSLARTANTGELFF. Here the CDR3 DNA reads TGTGCCAGCAGCTTGGCTAGGACCGCGAACACCGGGGAGCTGTTTTTT.

This CDR3 reads CASTHRDRPVYEQYF. The CDR3 DNA follows: TGTGCCAGCACCCATCGGGACAGGCCAGTCTACGAGCAGTACTTC. The chain recombines TRBV7-9 with TRBJ2-7; 8 bases align to TRBD1. Germline V gives CDR1 SEHNR, CDR2 FQNEAQ (reference sequence). The V and J ends lost 7 bases and 3 bases, in that order; junction bases with no gene match: 11. The CDR3 is 15 amino acids.

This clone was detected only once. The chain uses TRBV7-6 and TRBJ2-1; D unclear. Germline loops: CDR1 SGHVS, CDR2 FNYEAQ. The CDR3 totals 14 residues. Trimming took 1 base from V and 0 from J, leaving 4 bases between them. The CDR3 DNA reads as TGTGCCAGCAGCTTAGGGGGCTCCTACAATGAGCAGTTCTTC. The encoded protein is CASSLGGSYNEQFF.

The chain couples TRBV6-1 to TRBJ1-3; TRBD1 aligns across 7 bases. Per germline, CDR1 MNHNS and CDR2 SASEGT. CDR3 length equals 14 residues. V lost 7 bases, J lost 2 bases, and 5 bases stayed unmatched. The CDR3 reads CASKETGAGNTIYF. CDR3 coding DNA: TGTGCCAGCAAGGAAACAGGGGCTGGAAACACCATATATTTT.

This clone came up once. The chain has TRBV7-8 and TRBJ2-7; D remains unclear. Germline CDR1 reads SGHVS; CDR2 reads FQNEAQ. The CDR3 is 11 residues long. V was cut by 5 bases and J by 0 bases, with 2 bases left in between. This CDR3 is CASSDSYEQYF. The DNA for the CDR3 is TGTGCCAGCAGCGACTCCTACGAGCAGTACTTC.

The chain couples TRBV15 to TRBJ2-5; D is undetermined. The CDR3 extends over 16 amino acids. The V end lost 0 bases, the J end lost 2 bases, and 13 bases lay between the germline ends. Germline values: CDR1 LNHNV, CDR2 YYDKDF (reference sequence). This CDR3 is CATSRDYRNQQETQYF. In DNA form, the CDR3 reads TGTGCCACCAGCAGAGACTACCGGAATCAACAAGAGACCCAGTACTTC.

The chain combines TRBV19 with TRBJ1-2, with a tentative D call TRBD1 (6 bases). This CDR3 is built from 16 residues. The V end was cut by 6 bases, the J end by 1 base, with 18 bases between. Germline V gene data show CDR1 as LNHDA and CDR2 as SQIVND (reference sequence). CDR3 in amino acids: CASRQQGTLVNYGYTF. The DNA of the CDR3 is TGTGCCAGTAGACAACAGGGTACCCTCGTTAACTATGGCTACACCTTC.

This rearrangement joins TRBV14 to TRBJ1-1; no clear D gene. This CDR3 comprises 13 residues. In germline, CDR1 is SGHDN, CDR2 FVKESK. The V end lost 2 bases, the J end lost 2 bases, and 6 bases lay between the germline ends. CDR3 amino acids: CASSQPANTEAFF. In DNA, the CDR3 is TGTGCCAGCAGCCAACCAGCTAACACTGAAGCTTTCTTT. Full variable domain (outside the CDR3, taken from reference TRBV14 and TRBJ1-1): EAGVTQFPSHSVIEKGQTVTLRCDPISGHDNLYWYRRVMGKEIKFLLHFVKESKQDESGMPNNRFLAERTGGTYSTLKVQPAELEDSGVYFCASSQPANTEAFFGQGTRLTVV.